Below, 4 T cell receptor beta chains from the same sample are listed, as sequenced in a study of T cells in Graves' hyperthyroidism and ophthalmopathy. TCR beta CDR3 regions were amplified from RNA. First-round RT-PCR with HTBI primers amplified the TCR CDR3 region. MiXCR, run by TCRdb on the multiplex PCR reads, gives a single entry per CDR3 protein. The sample carries 480,000 or so distinct CDR3 sequences, over 35% recorded once. Material for sequencing was peripheral blood or thyroid tissue (not recorded which). These receptors originate from an adult woman with Graves' disease, either hyperthyroidism or ophthalmopathy (not recorded which).

The V call is TRBV24-1, the J call TRBJ1-2; 10 positions match TRBD1. Germline loops: CDR1 KGHDR, CDR2 SFDVKD. The CDR3 is made up of 16 amino acids. Unmatched junction bases numbered 8, after V lost 4 bases and J lost 4 bases. The CDR3 DNA reads as TGTGCCACCAGTGACCGCGACCGGGACAGGGGCTATGGCTACACCTTC. Amino acids: CATSDRDRDRGYGYTF.

The gene calls are TRBV20-1 and TRBJ1-2; tentative D call: TRBD1 (6 bases). V was clipped by 0 bases and J by 0 bases, with 14 bases between them. This CDR3 is built from 16 residues. The V gene's germline CDR1 is DFQATT and CDR2 SNEGSKA (reference sequence). CDR3 protein: CSARERDAGANYGYTF. CDR3 sequence (DNA): TGCAGTGCTAGAGAGAGGGATGCAGGGGCTAACTATGGCTACACCTTC.

This chain joins TRBV10-3 and TRBJ2-5; TRBD2 is a possible D gene (6 bases). V lost 2 bases and J 0 bases, leaving 7 bases between the germline ends. The CDR3 is made up of 14 amino acids. Germline CDR1 reads ENHRY; CDR2 reads SYGVKD. CDR3 loop: CAISELANQETQYF. As DNA, the CDR3 is TGTGCCATCAGTGAGCTAGCGAACCAAGAGACCCAGTACTTC.

This clonotype was counted ten times or more. J is TRBJ2-2 and V is TRBV20-1; tentatively, D is TRBD1 (5 bases). The CDR3 has 14 residues. Germline assignment: CDR1 DFQATT and CDR2 SNEGSKA (reference sequence). Trimming pared 6 bases from V and 4 bases from J, leaving 15 bases between. The CDR3 protein is CSASPATVTGELFF. The DNA of the CDR3 is TGCAGTGCGAGTCCGGCGACAGTCACCGGGGAGCTGTTTTTT.